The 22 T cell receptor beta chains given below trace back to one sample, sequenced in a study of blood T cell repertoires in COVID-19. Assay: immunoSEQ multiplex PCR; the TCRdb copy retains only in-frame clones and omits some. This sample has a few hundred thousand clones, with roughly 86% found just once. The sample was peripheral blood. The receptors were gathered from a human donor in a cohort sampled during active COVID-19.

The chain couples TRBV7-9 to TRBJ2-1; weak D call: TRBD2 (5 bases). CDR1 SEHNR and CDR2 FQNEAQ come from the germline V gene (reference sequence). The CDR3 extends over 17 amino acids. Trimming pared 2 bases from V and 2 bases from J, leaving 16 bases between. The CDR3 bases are TGTGCCAGCAGCTTAATGGGCTGGCGGGTCCCCTACAATGAGCAGTTCTTC. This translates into CASSLMGWRVPYNEQFF.

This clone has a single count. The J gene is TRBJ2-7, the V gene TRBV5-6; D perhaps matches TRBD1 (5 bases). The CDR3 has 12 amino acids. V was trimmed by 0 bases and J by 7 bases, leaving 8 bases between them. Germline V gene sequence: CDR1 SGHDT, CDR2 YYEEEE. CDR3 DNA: TGTGCCAGCAGCTTGGGGGGCTTAGAGCAGTACTTC. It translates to CASSLGGLEQYF. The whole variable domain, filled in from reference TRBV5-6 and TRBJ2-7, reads DAGVTQSPTHLIKTRGQQVTLRCSPKSGHDTVSWYQQALGQGPQFIFQYYEEEERQRGNFPDRFSGHQFPNYSSELNVNALLLGDSALYLCASSLGGLEQYFGPGTRLTVT.

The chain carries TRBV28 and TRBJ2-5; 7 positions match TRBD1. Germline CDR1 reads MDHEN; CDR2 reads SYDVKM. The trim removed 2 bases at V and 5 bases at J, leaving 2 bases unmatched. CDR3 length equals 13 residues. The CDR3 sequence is CASSLDRDETQYF. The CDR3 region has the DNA TGTGCCAGCAGTTTAGACAGGGACGAGACCCAGTACTTC.

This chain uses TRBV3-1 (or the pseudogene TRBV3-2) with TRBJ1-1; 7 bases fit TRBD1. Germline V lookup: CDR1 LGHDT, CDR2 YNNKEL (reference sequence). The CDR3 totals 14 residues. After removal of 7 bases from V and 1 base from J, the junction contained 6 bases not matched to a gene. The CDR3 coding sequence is TGTGCCAGCACTCGGGACAGAACGAACACTGAAGCTTTCTTT. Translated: CASTRDRTNTEAFF.

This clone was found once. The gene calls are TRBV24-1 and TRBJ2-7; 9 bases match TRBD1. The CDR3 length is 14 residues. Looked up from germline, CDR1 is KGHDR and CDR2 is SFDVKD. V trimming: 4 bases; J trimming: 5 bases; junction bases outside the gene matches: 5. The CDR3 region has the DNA TGTGCCACCAGTGACCCGGGACAGGGAAACGAGCAGTACTTC. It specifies CATSDPGQGNEQYF.

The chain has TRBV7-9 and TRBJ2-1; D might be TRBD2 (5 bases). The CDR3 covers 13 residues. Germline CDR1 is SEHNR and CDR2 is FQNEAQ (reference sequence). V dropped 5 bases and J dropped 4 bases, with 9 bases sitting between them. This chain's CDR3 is CASSIRDYNEQFF. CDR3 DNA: TGTGCCAGCAGCATCCGGGATTACAATGAGCAGTTCTTC.

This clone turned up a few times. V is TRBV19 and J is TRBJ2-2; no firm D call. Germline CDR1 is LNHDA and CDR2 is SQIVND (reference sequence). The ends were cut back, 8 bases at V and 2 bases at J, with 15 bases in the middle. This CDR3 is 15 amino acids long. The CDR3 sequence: CASSESSENTGELFF. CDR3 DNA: TGTGCCAGTTCGGAATCCAGCGAAAACACCGGGGAGCTGTTTTTT. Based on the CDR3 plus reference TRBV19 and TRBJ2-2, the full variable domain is DGGITQSPKYLFRKEGQNVTLSCEQNLNHDAMYWYRQDPGQGLRLIYYSQIVNDFQKGDIAEGYSVSREKKESFPLTVTSAQKNPTAFYLCASSESSENTGELFFGEGSRLTVL.

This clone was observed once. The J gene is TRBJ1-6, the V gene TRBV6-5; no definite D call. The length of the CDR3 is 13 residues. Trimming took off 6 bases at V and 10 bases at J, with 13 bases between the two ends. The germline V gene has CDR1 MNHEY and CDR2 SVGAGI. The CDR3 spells CASRVLEGSPLHF. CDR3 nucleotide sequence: TGTGCCAGCAGGGTGTTGGAGGGCTCACCCCTCCACTTT.

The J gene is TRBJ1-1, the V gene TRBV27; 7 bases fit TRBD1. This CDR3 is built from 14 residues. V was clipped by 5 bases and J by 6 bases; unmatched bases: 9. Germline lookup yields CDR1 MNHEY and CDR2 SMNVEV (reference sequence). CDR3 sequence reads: CASSETYTGAEAFF. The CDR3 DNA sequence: TGTGCCAGCAGTGAGACTTATACAGGGGCTGAAGCTTTCTTT.

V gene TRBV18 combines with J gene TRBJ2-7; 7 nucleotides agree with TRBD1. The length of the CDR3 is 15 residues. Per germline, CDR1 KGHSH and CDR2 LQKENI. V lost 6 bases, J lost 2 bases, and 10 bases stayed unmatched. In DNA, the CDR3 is TGTGCCAGCTCCCGCACAGGGGAAATTACCTACGAGCAGTACTTC. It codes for CASSRTGEITYEQYF.

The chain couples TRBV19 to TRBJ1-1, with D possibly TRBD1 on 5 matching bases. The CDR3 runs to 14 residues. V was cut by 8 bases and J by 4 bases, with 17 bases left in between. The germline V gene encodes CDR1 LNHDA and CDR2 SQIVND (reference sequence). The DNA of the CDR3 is TGTGCCAGTTCTCCAACCGGGGGAGGCACTGAAGCTTTCTTT. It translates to CASSPTGGGTEAFF.

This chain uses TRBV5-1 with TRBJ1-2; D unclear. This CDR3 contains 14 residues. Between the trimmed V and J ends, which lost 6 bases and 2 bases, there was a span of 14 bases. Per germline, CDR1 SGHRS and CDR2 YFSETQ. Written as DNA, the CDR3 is TGCGCCAGCACCCTTCTCGGAGGGAACTATGGCTACACCTTC. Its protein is CASTLLGGNYGYTF.

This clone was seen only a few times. In nucleotides, the CDR3 is TGTGCCAGCAGCTTTACCATCACGGGGGATACGCAGTATTTT. Translated, it gives CASSFTITGDTQYF. The chain recombines TRBV11-2 with TRBJ2-3; tentatively, D is TRBD2 (5 bases). V dropped 3 bases and J dropped 6 bases, with 13 bases sitting between them. Per germline, CDR1 SGHAT and CDR2 FQNNGV. The CDR3 sequence is 14 residues long.

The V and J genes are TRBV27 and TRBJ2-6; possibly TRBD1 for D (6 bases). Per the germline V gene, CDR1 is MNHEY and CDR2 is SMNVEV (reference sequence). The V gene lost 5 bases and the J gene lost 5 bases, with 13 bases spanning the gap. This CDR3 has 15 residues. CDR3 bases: TGTGCCAGCAGTCTCCTACAGGGCTGGGCCAACGTCCTGACTTTC. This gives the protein CASSLLQGWANVLTF.

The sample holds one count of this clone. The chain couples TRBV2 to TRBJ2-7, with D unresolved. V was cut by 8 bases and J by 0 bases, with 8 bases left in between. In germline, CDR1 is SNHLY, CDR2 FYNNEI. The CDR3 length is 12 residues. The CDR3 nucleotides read TGTGCCAGCGGCCGGGTCTCCTACGAGCAGTACTTC. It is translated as CASGRVSYEQYF.

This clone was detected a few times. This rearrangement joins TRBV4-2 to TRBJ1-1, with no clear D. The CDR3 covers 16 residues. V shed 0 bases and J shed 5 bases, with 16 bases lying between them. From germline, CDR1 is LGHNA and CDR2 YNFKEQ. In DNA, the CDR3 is TGTGCCAGCAGCCAAGACTGGGAGGGTGGGGAGACTGAAGCTTTCTTT. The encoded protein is CASSQDWEGGETEAFF.

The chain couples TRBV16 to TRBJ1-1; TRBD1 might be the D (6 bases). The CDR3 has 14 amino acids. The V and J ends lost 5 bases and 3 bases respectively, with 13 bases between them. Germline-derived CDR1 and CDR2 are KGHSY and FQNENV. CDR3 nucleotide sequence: TGTGCCAGCAGCGCAGACAGGCTGGACACTGAAGCTTTCTTT. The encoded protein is CASSADRLDTEAFF.

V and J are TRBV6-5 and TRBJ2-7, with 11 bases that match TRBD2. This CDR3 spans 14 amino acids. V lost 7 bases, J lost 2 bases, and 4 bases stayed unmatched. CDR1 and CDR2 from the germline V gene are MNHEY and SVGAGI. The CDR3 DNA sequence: TGTGCCAGCAAAATAGCGGGAGGGCCCTACGAGCAGTACTTC. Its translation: CASKIAGGPYEQYF.

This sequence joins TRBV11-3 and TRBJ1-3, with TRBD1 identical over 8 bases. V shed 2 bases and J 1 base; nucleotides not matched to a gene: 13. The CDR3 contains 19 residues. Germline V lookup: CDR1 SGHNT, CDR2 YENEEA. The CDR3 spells CASSLLESGGPPSGNTIYF. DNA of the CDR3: TGTGCCAGCAGCTTATTGGAGTCAGGGGGCCCTCCATCTGGAAACACCATATATTTT. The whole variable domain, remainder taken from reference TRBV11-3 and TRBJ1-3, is EAGVVQSPRYKIIEKKQPVAFWCNPISGHNTLYWYLQNLGQGPELLIRYENEEAVDDSQLPKDRFSAERLKGVDSTLKIQPAELGDSAVYLCASSLLESGGPPSGNTIYFGEGSWLTVV.

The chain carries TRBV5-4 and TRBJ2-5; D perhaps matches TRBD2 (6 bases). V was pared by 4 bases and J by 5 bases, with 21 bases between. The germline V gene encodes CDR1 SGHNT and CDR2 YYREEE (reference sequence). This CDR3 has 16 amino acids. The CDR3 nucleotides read TGTGCCAGCAGCCTACCGGGACTTGAGGGCCGGGAGACCCAGTACTTC. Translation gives CASSLPGLEGRETQYF. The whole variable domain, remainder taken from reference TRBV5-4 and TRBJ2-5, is ETGVTQSPTHLIKTRGQQVTLRCSSQSGHNTVSWYQQALGQGPQFIFQYYREEENGRGNFPPRFSGLQFPNYSSELNVNALELDDSALYLCASSLPGLEGRETQYFGPGTRLLVL.

CDR3: CASSSPSQGRYEQYF. The CDR3 DNA reads TGTGCCAGCAGTTCACCCTCACAGGGACGCTACGAGCAGTACTTC. The V call is TRBV27, the J call TRBJ2-7; possible D gene TRBD1, 6 bases. Germline CDR1 is MNHEY and CDR2 is SMNVEV (reference sequence). V lost 4 bases and J 3 bases, leaving 16 bases between the germline ends. The CDR3 has 15 amino acids.

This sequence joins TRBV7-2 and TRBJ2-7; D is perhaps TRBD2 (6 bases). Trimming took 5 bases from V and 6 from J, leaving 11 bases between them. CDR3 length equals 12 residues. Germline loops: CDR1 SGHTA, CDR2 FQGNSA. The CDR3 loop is CASSRDGGEQYF. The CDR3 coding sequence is TGTGCCAGCAGCCGAGACGGGGGCGAGCAGTACTTC.